This T cell receptor (beta chain) was recovered during a study of long-term antiretroviral therapy in people with HIV. Study summary: The 2015 immediate-ART recommendation was preceded by the earliest samples by about a decade.

The CDR3 sequence is 15 residues long. V lost 5 bases to trimming and J lost 9 bases; unmatched junction nucleotides: 10. Per germline, CDR1 MNHEY and CDR2 SMNVEV (reference sequence). Study outcomes and limitations: Diversity remained lower than transplant donor controls, even though it increased after ART. Before ART, certain clones expanded, and these dominated the repertoire at all time points. HIV repertoires spanned narrower CDR3 length ranges than controls.

Remarks on this clone: What it binds is not known.

Investigators performed immunoSEQ version v3.0 at survey level. The protocol was immunoSEQ multiplex PCR, while the TCRdb copy is restricted to in-frame clones and leaves out a portion. The repertoire holds approximately 47,000 clones, with roughly four fifths as singletons. This clonotype was sampled from a woman under 30 with HIV. The source material was unsorted PBMCs, sampled 0.8 years after starting antiretroviral therapy. The chain uses TRBV27 and TRBJ2-1; 10 bases are shared with TRBD2. CDR3 loop: CASSAAAGGQLEQFF. The CDR3, as DNA: TGTGCCAGCAGTGCGGCAGCGGGAGGGCAACTTGAGCAGTTCTTC.